The source of this T cell receptor (beta chain) is a study of blood T cell repertoires in COVID-19. For the study at large: Whether acute or convalescent, the COVID-19 samples came from the United States, Italy and Spain. The analysed material was cDNA or gDNA that came from T cells, B-cell-depleted T cells, or PBMCs.

Source study methods: Scientists estimated how many nucleated cells there were by amplifying reference gene primers. Produced via immunoSEQ multiplex PCR; TCRdb's table is partial and in-frame only. V and J calls and clone size come straight from that table; D and trimming were deduced from the DNA. The data hold tens of thousands of clones, with 70% to 90% observed a single time. This CDR3 comprises 16 residues. V lost 10 bases, J lost 4 bases, and 7 bases stayed unmatched. CDR1 SGHNT and CDR2 YYREEE come from the germline V gene (reference sequence). The V and J genes are TRBV5-4 and TRBJ2-2; 16 bases align to TRBD2. The clonotype was recovered from a woman aged 80 or over with active or convalescent COVID-19. Source material: peripheral blood. DNA for the CDR3: TGTGCCTACCGGGGACTAGCGGGGGGGCGCACCGGGGAGCTGTTTTTT. Residues: CAYRGLAGGRTGELFF.